The 32 T cell receptor beta chains given below trace back to one sample, sequenced in a study of vaccination effects on CD4 cells after COVID-19 (dated by TCRdb to between 2021 and 2024). After around eleven days of culture, CD4+ T cells were isolated with the EasySep CD4+ T cell isolation kit. Antigens for these TCRs are unknown. The library was prepared using the immunoSEQ multiplex PCR assay. The source is immuneACCESS, and TCRdb retained only in-frame sequences with V and J called. Part of the clones is not carried over; for the studies checked, unresolved V genes explain less than half of this, and the remainder is unexplained. This sample comprises about 51,000 clones, 70% to 75% of them detected only once. The ten largest clones add up to about 9% of the sample. The sample was CD4+ T cells from PBMCs cultured without peptide, taken before COVID-19 vaccination. The receptors were sampled from a human donor who had a prior SARS-CoV-2 infection.

V and J are TRBV15 and TRBJ1-2; unclear D gene. Per germline, CDR1 LNHNV and CDR2 YYDKDF (reference sequence). The V end lost 2 bases, the J end lost 4 bases, and 8 bases lay between the germline ends. The CDR3 contains 13 residues. The CDR3 bases are TGTGCCACCAGCAGATCAGGCATCTATGGCTACACCTTC. Protein product: CATSRSGIYGYTF.

V and J are TRBV7-3 and TRBJ2-1, with 10 bases aligning to TRBD2. The ends lost 5 bases at V and 10 bases at J; junction bases unmatched: 11. This CDR3 contains 15 residues. The germline V gene encodes CDR1 SGHTA and CDR2 FQGTGA. The DNA of the CDR3 is TGTGCCAGCAGCCCCAGTCTAGCGGGAGATCGGGAGCAGTTCTTC. Translating it yields CASSPSLAGDREQFF.

The chain combines TRBV2 with TRBJ1-2; 7 bases align to TRBD1. This CDR3 has 15 amino acids. With 4 bases clipped from V and 3 bases from J, the junction kept 8 bases outside the gene matches. Germline V CDR1 and CDR2: SNHLY, FYNNEI. The CDR3 DNA is TGTGCCAGCAGTGTGGGCCAGGGGGGTTACTATGGCTACACCTTC. This sequence encodes CASSVGQGGYYGYTF.

The genes are TRBV2 and TRBJ1-2, with D perhaps TRBD1 (6 bases). The V gene's germline CDR1 is SNHLY and CDR2 FYNNEI. Between the trimmed V and J ends, which lost 2 bases and 8 bases, there was a span of 15 bases. The CDR3 length is 14 residues. The CDR3 coding sequence is TGTGCCAGCAGTGAAATTACGGGTGGGGGCGGCTACACCTTC. Its translation: CASSEITGGGGYTF. Complete variable domain (other parts from reference TRBV2 and TRBJ1-2): EPEVTQTPSHQVTQMGQEVILRCVPISNHLYFYWYRQILGQKVEFLVSFYNNEISEKSEIFDDQFSVERPDGSNFTLKIRSTKLEDSAMYFCASSEITGGGGYTFGSGTRLTVV.

DNA for the CDR3: TGTGCCAGCAGTCAGGGACTAGCGGGGTCCAATGAGCAGTTCTTC. It is translated as CASSQGLAGSNEQFF. This chain uses TRBV6-5 with TRBJ2-1; TRBD2 aligns across 13 bases. In germline, CDR1 is MNHEY, CDR2 SVGAGI. This CDR3 contains 15 residues. Germline trimming cut 5 bases from V and 6 bases from J; bases unmatched to any gene: 4.

The V and J genes are TRBV12-3 or TRBV12-4 and TRBJ1-5; D gene ambiguous. Trimming took 5 bases from V and 3 from J, leaving 5 bases between them. The CDR3 sequence is 12 residues long. CDR3 DNA: TGTGCCAGCAGTCGTTACAATCAGCCCCAGCATTTT. Protein: CASSRYNQPQHF.

The V call is TRBV6-2 or TRBV6-3, the J call TRBJ2-1; TRBD1 agrees at 11 bases. Germline loops: CDR1 MNHEY, CDR2 SVGEGT. V lost 2 bases and J lost 4; bases outside the gene matches: 4. The CDR3 contains 16 residues. The chain's CDR3 is CASSYPDRGPYNEQFF. The CDR3 DNA reads TGTGCCAGCAGTTACCCGGACAGGGGGCCATACAATGAGCAGTTCTTC.

The chain links TRBV6-2 or TRBV6-3 to TRBJ1-5; 11 bases align to TRBD1. Looked up from germline, CDR1 is MNHEY and CDR2 is SVGEGT. Trimming cost V 4 bases and J 2 bases; bases outside gene matches: 4. CDR3 length: 16 amino acids. CDR3 DNA sequence: TGTGCCAGCAGTTCGGACAGGGGGCGAGGCAATCAGCCCCAGCATTTT. Translating gives CASSSDRGRGNQPQHF.

The chain carries TRBV11-3 and TRBJ2-7; D is possibly TRBD1 or TRBD2 (6 bases each). In germline, CDR1 is SGHNT, CDR2 YENEEA. The CDR3 consists of 15 residues. Trimming shortened V by 5 bases and J by 0 bases, and 14 bases separated the two germline ends. This CDR3 is CASSRGDTLSYEQYF. The CDR3 DNA sequence: TGTGCCAGCAGCCGCGGGGACACGCTCTCCTACGAGCAGTACTTC.

V usage is TRBV4-1 and J usage is TRBJ2-1, with a tentative D call TRBD2 (5 bases). This CDR3 region has 15 residues. Deletions cut 4 bases from V and 5 bases from J, with 15 bases between. CDR1 is MGHRA and CDR2 is YSYEKL in the germline V gene. CDR3 loop: CASSRGPGGDNEQFF. For the CDR3, the DNA is TGCGCCAGCAGCCGAGGGCCCGGTGGTGACAATGAGCAGTTCTTC.

The chain couples TRBV19 to TRBJ2-5, with 9 bases lining up with TRBD2. CDR3 size: 16 residues. J was trimmed by 2 bases and V by 3 bases; bases with no gene match: 7. Per germline, CDR1 LNHDA and CDR2 SQIVND (reference sequence). In DNA form, the CDR3 reads TGTGCCAGTAGTATGTGGCTAGCGGGGTCTCAAGAGACCCAGTACTTC. Translation: CASSMWLAGSQETQYF.

The chain is built from TRBV19 and TRBJ1-5; weak D call: TRBD1 (5 bases). The CDR3 contains 14 residues. From germline, CDR1 is LNHDA and CDR2 SQIVND (reference sequence). Trimming removed 4 bases from V and 3 bases from J, with 10 bases in between. DNA for the CDR3: TGTGCCAGTAGTACCTGGACACACAATCAGCCCCAGCATTTT. Translating gives CASSTWTHNQPQHF.

The rearrangement joins TRBV4-1 to TRBJ2-7, with TRBD2 matching over 10 bases. This CDR3 spans 15 amino acids. The germline CDR1 and CDR2 sequences are MGHRA and YSYEKL. V lost 0 bases and J lost 12; bases outside the gene matches: 11. CDR3 protein: CASSQDPSGSLRMYF. DNA for the CDR3: TGCGCCAGCAGCCAAGATCCTAGCGGGAGTCTGCGTATGTACTTC.

The chain links TRBV18 to TRBJ1-5; D is unresolved. Germline CDR1 KGHSH, CDR2 LQKENI. The CDR3 is made up of 16 amino acids. Deletions cut 2 bases from V and 0 bases from J, with 11 bases between. CDR3 loop: CASSPGSGDSNQPQHF. The CDR3 bases are TGTGCCAGCTCACCAGGTTCAGGAGATAGCAATCAGCCCCAGCATTTT.

The J gene is TRBJ1-6, the V gene TRBV30; D gene ambiguous. Germline CDR1 is GTSNPN and CDR2 is SVGIG (reference sequence). This CDR3 has 15 residues. V lost 6 bases and J 7 bases, leaving 19 bases between the germline ends. CDR3 nucleotide sequence: TGTGCCTGCCACCCAAGAGGACTTTTGAATTCACCCCTCCACTTT. This sequence encodes CACHPRGLLNSPLHF.

The chain combines TRBV5-1 with TRBJ2-7, with 9 positions matching TRBD2. The V segment lost 0 bases and the J segment 3 bases; nucleotides outside the gene matches: 4. Per germline, CDR1 SGHRS and CDR2 YFSETQ. CDR3 size: 15 residues. The CDR3 coding sequence is TGCGCCAGCAGCTTGGTACTAGCGGGCTTCTACGAGCAGTACTTC. Translating gives CASSLVLAGFYEQYF.

This clone has a single count. The chain is built from TRBV7-2 and TRBJ1-2; 7 bases are a match to TRBD1. CDR3 length: 15 amino acids. The V gene end was trimmed by 2 bases and the J gene end by 5 bases; junction bases not matched to a gene: 8. The germline V gene has CDR1 SGHTA and CDR2 FQGNSA. CDR3 region: CASSLRGTELYGYTF. The CDR3 DNA is TGTGCCAGCAGCTTACGTGGGACAGAATTGTATGGCTACACCTTC. Combining the CDR3 with reference TRBV7-2 and TRBJ1-2 gives the whole variable domain GAGVSQSPSNKVTEKGKDVELRCDPISGHTALYWYRQSLGQGLEFLIYFQGNSAPDKSGLPSDRFSAERTGGSVSTLTIQRTQQEDSAVYLCASSLRGTELYGYTFGSGTRLTVV.

This clone counts as medium-sized. CDR3: CASSARTGISGANVLTF. The CDR3 region has the DNA TGTGCCAGTAGTGCACGGACAGGAATCTCTGGGGCCAACGTCCTGACTTTC. The rearrangement links TRBV19 to TRBJ2-6, with TRBD1 matching 7 bases. Germline V gene sequence: CDR1 LNHDA, CDR2 SQIVND (reference sequence). This CDR3 is 17 amino acids long. The J segment lost 0 bases and the V segment lost 5 bases, leaving 7 bases of the junction unmatched.

The chain's CDR3 is CASSHRAPRDTQYF. The DNA of the CDR3 is TGTGCCAGCAGCCATCGGGCCCCCCGAGATACGCAGTATTTT. The chain links TRBV11-3 to TRBJ2-3; D not certain. The CDR3 length is 14 residues. Deletions cut 5 bases from V and 5 bases from J, with 14 bases between. Germline-derived CDR1 and CDR2 are SGHNT and YENEEA.

Comment on this clone: At one boundary the junction diverges from the germline segment, which might be a read error. V usage is TRBV7-7 and J usage is TRBJ2-5; tentatively, D is TRBD2 (5 bases). The CDR3 has 14 amino acids. Germline V gives CDR1 SSHAT, CDR2 FNYEAQ (reference sequence). The CDR3 coding sequence is TGTGCTAGCAGCTTACTAGGAGGAGGCGAGACCCAGTACTTC. Protein: CASSLLGGGETQYF.

The gene calls are TRBV3-1 (or the pseudogene TRBV3-2) and TRBJ2-3; 14 nucleotides agree with TRBD2. J lost 1 base, V lost 4 bases, and 7 bases had no gene match. The V gene's germline CDR1 is LGHDT and CDR2 YNNKEL (reference sequence). This CDR3 has 18 amino acids. CDR3 in DNA: TGTGCCAGCAGCCTTTGGGGACTAGCGGGAGACGGCACAGATACGCAGTATTTT. Amino acid sequence: CASSLWGLAGDGTDTQYF.

A single count supports this clone. This chain joins TRBV12-5 and TRBJ1-1; D call uncertain. The CDR3 totals 12 residues. The ends were cut back, 0 bases at V and 7 bases at J, with 6 bases in the middle. The germline gives CDR1 LGHNT, CDR2 FRNRAP. The CDR3 sequence is CASGLVGGEAFF. For the CDR3, the DNA is TGTGCTAGTGGTTTGGTCGGAGGTGAAGCTTTCTTT.

The sample holds a few counts of this clone. The chain combines TRBV5-6 with TRBJ1-3, with 8 bases identical to TRBD1. Losses at the gene ends were 4 bases for V and 4 bases for J; bases not matched to a gene: 7. Per the germline V gene, CDR1 is SGHDT and CDR2 is YYEEEE. The CDR3 runs to 15 residues. Here the CDR3 DNA reads TGTGCCAGCAGCCATCAGGGGGCGCGGGGAAACACCATATATTTT. As protein: CASSHQGARGNTIYF.

Written as DNA, the CDR3 is TGTGCCAGCAGTGGATCACAGGGATGGGAAGCTTTCTTT. Its protein is CASSGSQGWEAFF. This chain links TRBV2 with TRBJ1-1; maybe TRBD1 (6 bases). Germline CDR1 is SNHLY and CDR2 is FYNNEI. There are 13 residues in the CDR3. Trimming took 4 bases from V and 8 from J, leaving 14 bases between them. The entire variable domain, with the rest obtained from reference TRBV2 and TRBJ1-1, is as follows: EPEVTQTPSHQVTQMGQEVILRCVPISNHLYFYWYRQILGQKVEFLVSFYNNEISEKSEIFDDQFSVERPDGSNFTLKIRSTKLEDSAMYFCASSGSQGWEAFFGQGTRLTVV.

The genes are TRBV7-9 and TRBJ2-1; unclear D gene. V lost 3 bases and J 5 bases, leaving 11 bases between the germline ends. Looked up from germline, CDR1 is SEHNR and CDR2 is FQNEAQ (reference sequence). CDR3 size: 14 residues. The CDR3 region is CASSLQVYNNEQFF. The CDR3 region has the DNA TGTGCCAGCAGCTTGCAAGTCTATAACAATGAGCAGTTCTTC. Full variable domain (remainder filled in from reference TRBV7-9 and TRBJ2-1): DTGVSQNPRHKITKRGQNVTFRCDPISEHNRLYWYRQTLGQGPEFLTYFQNEAQLEKSRLLSDRFSAERPKGSFSTLEIQRTEQGDSAMYLCASSLQVYNNEQFFGPGTRLTVL.

This clone occurred a few times. The rearrangement uses TRBV19 and TRBJ1-2; weak D call: TRBD1 (5 bases). V was cut by 5 bases and J by 8 bases, with 21 bases left in between. In germline, CDR1 is LNHDA, CDR2 SQIVND (reference sequence). The length of the CDR3 is 15 residues. The CDR3 is CASSALTGWGRGYTF. Written as DNA, the CDR3 is TGTGCCAGTAGTGCACTAACAGGATGGGGTCGCGGCTACACCTTC.

The V and J genes are TRBV6-6 and TRBJ2-3; tentatively, D is TRBD1 (6 bases). Germline lookup yields CDR1 MNHNY and CDR2 SVGAGI (reference sequence). The V gene lost 4 bases and the J gene lost 2 bases, with 16 bases spanning the gap. The CDR3 runs 16 residues. Written as DNA, the CDR3 is TGTGCCAGCAGTTCACCACCCAGGGGATACACAGATACGCAGTATTTT. Translated: CASSSPPRGYTDTQYF.

Only one count was recorded for this clone. The rearrangement links TRBV29-1 to TRBJ1-1; 7 bases are shared with TRBD1. Losses at the gene ends were 4 bases for V and 7 bases for J; bases not matched to a gene: 12. The CDR3 spans 14 residues. CDR1 and CDR2 from the germline V gene are SQVTM and ANQGSEA. CDR3 in DNA: TGCAGCGTTGTCGACAGGGTAGGGTTTGTTGAAGCTTTCTTT. Its translation is CSVVDRVGFVEAFF.

With regard to this clone: Other nucleotide sequences in the sample specify the same CDR3. The chain links TRBV18 to TRBJ2-1, with D hard to call. The CDR3 sequence is 12 residues long. Germline assignment: CDR1 KGHSH and CDR2 LQKENI. The ends were cut back, 6 bases at V and 8 bases at J, with 11 bases in the middle. CDR3 nucleotides: TGTGCCAGCTCGCAAACATTGGATGAGCAGTTCTTC. This translates into CASSQTLDEQFF.

The CDR3 coding sequence is TGCAGCGTAGATGGCTACACCTTC. Its protein product is CSVDGYTF. The genes are TRBV20-1 and TRBJ1-2; D remains ambiguous. The CDR3 sequence is 8 residues long. Germline CDR1 DFQATT, CDR2 SNEGSKA (reference sequence).

This clone was seen a single time. CDR3 in DNA: TGTGCCAGCAGCGCCCTAGCAAGACTAGCCGCCTACAATGAGCAGTTCTTC. This translates into CASSALARLAAYNEQFF. The chain uses TRBV5-6 and TRBJ2-1; 7 bases are a match to TRBD2. J lost 2 bases, V lost 4 bases, and 12 bases had no gene match. The CDR3 totals 17 residues. From germline, CDR1 is SGHDT and CDR2 YYEEEE.

Here the CDR3 reads CASSFLVRGSGELFF. The CDR3 DNA is TGTGCCAGCAGTTTCCTCGTTAGGGGGTCCGGGGAGCTGTTTTTT. V and J are TRBV28 and TRBJ2-2, with D tentatively TRBD1 (6 bases). The CDR3 spans 15 residues. The V end lost 3 bases, the J end lost 6 bases, and 14 bases lay between the germline ends. Germline V gene lookup returns CDR1 MDHEN and CDR2 SYDVKM.